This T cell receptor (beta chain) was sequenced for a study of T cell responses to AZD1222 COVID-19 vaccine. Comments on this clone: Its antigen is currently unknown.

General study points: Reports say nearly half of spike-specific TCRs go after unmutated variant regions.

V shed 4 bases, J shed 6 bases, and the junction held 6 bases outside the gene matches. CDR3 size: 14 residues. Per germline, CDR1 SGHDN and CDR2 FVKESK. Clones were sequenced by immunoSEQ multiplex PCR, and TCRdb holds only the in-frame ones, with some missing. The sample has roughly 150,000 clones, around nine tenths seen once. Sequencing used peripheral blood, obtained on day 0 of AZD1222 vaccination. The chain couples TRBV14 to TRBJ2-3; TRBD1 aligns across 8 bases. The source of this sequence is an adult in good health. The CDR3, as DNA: TGTGCCAGCAGCCCGGACAGGGTACGGGATACGCAGTATTTT. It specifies CASSPDRVRDTQYF.